These 7 T cell receptor beta chains were all obtained from the same sample, sequenced in a study of blood T cell repertoires in COVID-19. Assay: immunoSEQ multiplex PCR; the TCRdb copy retains only in-frame clones and omits some. This sample has around 190,000 clones, with approximately 91% found just once. Sequences were obtained from peripheral blood. All receptors come from a man between 50 and 59 years old with COVID-19, enrolled during active disease.

This chain uses TRBV19 with TRBJ2-7, with TRBD2 identical over 15 bases. Germline CDR1 LNHDA, CDR2 SQIVND (reference sequence). J gave up 5 bases and V 10 bases, and 12 bases lay outside the gene matches. The CDR3 totals 16 residues. The CDR3 sequence is CATKSPGLAGGNEQYF. CDR3 coding DNA: TGTGCCACAAAGTCCCCGGGACTAGCGGGGGGCAACGAGCAGTACTTC.

The chain has TRBV3-1 (or the pseudogene TRBV3-2) and TRBJ2-3; 9 bases line up with TRBD2. J was trimmed by 6 bases and V by 2 bases; bases with no gene match: 12. Germline V gene data show CDR1 as LGHDT and CDR2 as YNNKEL (reference sequence). The CDR3 runs 17 residues. Here the CDR3 DNA reads TGTGCCAGCAGCCAACTGAGGGCTAGCGGGATTGAGGATACGCAGTATTTT. It codes for CASSQLRASGIEDTQYF.

The rearrangement joins TRBV27 to TRBJ2-7; TRBD1 agrees at 7 bases. The CDR3 consists of 12 residues. The germline CDR1 and CDR2 sequences are MNHEY and SMNVEV (reference sequence). J was trimmed by 7 bases and V by 5 bases; bases with no gene match: 5. In DNA, the CDR3 is TGTGCCAGCAGTCAAGAGACAGGGGAGCAGTACTTC. It translates to CASSQETGEQYF.

The genes are TRBV19 and TRBJ1-2, with D maybe TRBD1 (6 bases). This CDR3 contains 14 residues. Germline V gene data show CDR1 as LNHDA and CDR2 as SQIVND (reference sequence). The V end lost 5 bases, the J end lost 2 bases, and 12 bases lay between the germline ends. CDR3 nucleotide sequence: TGTGCCAGTAGTTCAGGGGCTAGGAACTATGGCTACACCTTC. Its translation: CASSSGARNYGYTF. Full variable domain (rest looked up from reference TRBV19 and TRBJ1-2): DGGITQSPKYLFRKEGQNVTLSCEQNLNHDAMYWYRQDPGQGLRLIYYSQIVNDFQKGDIAEGYSVSREKKESFPLTVTSAQKNPTAFYLCASSSGARNYGYTFGSGTRLTVV.

The chain employs TRBV5-4 and TRBJ2-5; D is ambiguous. Germline V lookup: CDR1 SGHNT, CDR2 YYREEE (reference sequence). This CDR3 region has 14 residues. The germline V and J ends were trimmed by 4 bases and 4 bases, with 14 bases remaining between them. CDR3: CASSPFGGLETQYF. The CDR3 DNA reads TGTGCCAGCAGCCCCTTCGGCGGATTAGAGACCCAGTACTTC.

The rearrangement links TRBV5-1 to TRBJ1-4; tentatively, D is TRBD1 (6 bases). This CDR3 is built from 13 residues. V was shortened by 6 bases and J by 3 bases, with 9 bases between the two germline ends. CDR1 SGHRS and CDR2 YFSETQ come from the germline V gene. The CDR3 loop is CASKAGANEKLFF. The DNA for the CDR3 is TGCGCCAGCAAGGCAGGGGCTAATGAAAAACTGTTTTTT.

This rearrangement joins TRBV24-1 to TRBJ2-3, with TRBD1 identical over 7 bases. The germline V gene has CDR1 KGHDR and CDR2 SFDVKD. V was clipped by 6 bases and J by 4 bases; unmatched bases: 12. The CDR3 length is 16 residues. In nucleotides, the CDR3 is TGTGCCACCAGTCCTGGGATAGGGGGCAGGTCAGATACGCAGTATTTT. It translates to CATSPGIGGRSDTQYF.